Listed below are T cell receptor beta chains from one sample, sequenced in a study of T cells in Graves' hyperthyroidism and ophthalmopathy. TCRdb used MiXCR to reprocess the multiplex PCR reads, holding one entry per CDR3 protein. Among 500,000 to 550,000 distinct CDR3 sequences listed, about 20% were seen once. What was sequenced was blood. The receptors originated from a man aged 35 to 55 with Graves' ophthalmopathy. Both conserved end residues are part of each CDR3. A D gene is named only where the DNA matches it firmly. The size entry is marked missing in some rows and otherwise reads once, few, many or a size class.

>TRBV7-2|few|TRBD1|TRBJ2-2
TGTGCCAGCAGAAGGGGGCTGGAGACCGGGGAGCTGTTTTTT
CASRRGLETGELFF
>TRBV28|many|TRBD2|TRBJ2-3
TGTGCCAGCAGTTTCGGACTAGCGGGGAGCACAGATACGCAGTATTTT
CASSFGLAGSTDTQYF
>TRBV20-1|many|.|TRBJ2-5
TGCAGTGCTAGGGACATCCAAGAGACCCAGTACTTC
CSARDIQETQYF
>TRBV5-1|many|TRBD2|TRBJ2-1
TGCGCCAGCAGCTTGGCGGGGACTAGCAGCCCTGAGCAGTTCTTC
CASSLAGTSSPEQFF
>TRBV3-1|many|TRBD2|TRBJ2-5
TGTGCCAGCAGCCCGCCAGCGGGAGGGGCCTTGGGGACCCAGTACTTC
CASSPPAGGALGTQYF
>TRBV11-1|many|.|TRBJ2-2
TGTGCCAGCAGCTTAGCGCTTTCTCTAACAGGGACCGGGGAGCTGTTTTTT
CASSLALSLTGTGELFF
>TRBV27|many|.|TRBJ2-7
TGTGCCAGCAGTCGGCCGGGCTCCTACGAGCAGTACTTC
CASSRPGSYEQYF
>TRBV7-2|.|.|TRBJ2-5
.
CASSFYICSARPRLWAREETQYF
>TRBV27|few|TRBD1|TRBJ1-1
TGTGCCAGCAGTGTAATTCGGGACAGGCCGACTGAAGCTTTCTTT
CASSVIRDRPTEAFF
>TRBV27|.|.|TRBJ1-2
TGTGCCAGCAGTCCTAAATCGACAGGCTTTTATGGCTACACCTTC
CASSPKSTGFYGYTF
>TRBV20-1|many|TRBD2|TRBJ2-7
TGCAGTGCTAGAGATGGGGGAGGGCTAAACGAGCAGTACTTC
CSARDGGGLNEQYF
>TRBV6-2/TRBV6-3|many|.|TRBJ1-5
TGTGCCAGCAGTTACTCAGGGTATCAGCCCCAGCATTTT
CASSYSGYQPQHF
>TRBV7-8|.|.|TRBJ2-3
.
CASSFYICSAPIGGPDTQYF
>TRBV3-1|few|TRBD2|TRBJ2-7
TGTGCCAGCAGCCAACTTCGAGCGGGGGGGCCATACGAGCAGTACTTC
CASSQLRAGGPYEQYF
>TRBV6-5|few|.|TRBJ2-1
TGTGCCAGCAGTTACTCCCCCTTGCAGAATGAGCAGTTCTTC
CASSYSPLQNEQFF
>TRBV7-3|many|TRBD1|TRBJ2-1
TGTGCCAGCAGCTTTCGACAGGGACACAATGAGCAGTTCTTC
CASSFRQGHNEQFF
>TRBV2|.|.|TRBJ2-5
TGTGCCAGCTGTAAGGAACAGACCAAAGAGACCCAGTACTTC
CASCKEQTKETQYF
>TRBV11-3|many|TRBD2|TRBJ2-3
TGTGCCAGCAGCCGAACTAGCGGACGCACAGATACGCAGTATTTT
CASSRTSGRTDTQYF
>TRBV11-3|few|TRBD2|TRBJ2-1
TGTGCCAGCAGCCATACTTTAAAGACTAGCCACGTCAATGAGCAGTTCTTC
CASSHTLKTSHVNEQFF
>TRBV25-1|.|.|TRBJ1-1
TGTGCCAGCACCGGGGGTGGATCGACTGAAGCTTTCTTT
CASTGGGSTEAFF
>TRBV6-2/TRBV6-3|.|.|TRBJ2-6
TGTGCCAGCAGTTACTCGATGCCCAGCTCTGGGGCCAACGTCCTGACTTTC
CASSYSMPSSGANVLTF
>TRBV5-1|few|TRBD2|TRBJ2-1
TGCGCCAGCAGCTTGGCCGGGACTACCGATGAGCAGTTCTTC
CASSLAGTTDEQFF
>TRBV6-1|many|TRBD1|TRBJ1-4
TGTGCCAGCAGCCCGGGACAGCCCAATGAAAAACTGTTTTTT
CASSPGQPNEKLFF
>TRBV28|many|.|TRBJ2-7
TGTGCCAGCAGCCCTGCAGGGGTGGCGGGTCACTACGAGCAGTACTTC
CASSPAGVAGHYEQYF
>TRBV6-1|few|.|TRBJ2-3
TGTGCCAGCAGTGAAGACCCCAGGTCAGATACGCAGTATTTT
CASSEDPRSDTQYF
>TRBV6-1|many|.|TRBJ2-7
TGTGCCAGCAGTTCCCCAGGGAGGTCCGCTTCCTACGAGCAGTACTTC
CASSSPGRSASYEQYF
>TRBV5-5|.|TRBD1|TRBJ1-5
TGTGCCAGCAGCTTGGGGACAGGCTGGGGAGAACAGCCCCAGCATTTT
CASSLGTGWGEQPQHF
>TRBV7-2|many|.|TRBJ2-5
TGTGCCAGCAGCATAAGGGGCCGGGAGACCCAGTACTTC
CASSIRGRETQYF
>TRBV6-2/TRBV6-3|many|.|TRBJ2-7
TGTGCCAGCAGTTTGTCGAACAGCCCCTACGAGCAGTACTTC
CASSLSNSPYEQYF
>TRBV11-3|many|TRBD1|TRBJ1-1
TGTGCCAGCAGCTTAACAGGGGGCGAGTCGGGTGAAGCTTTCTTT
CASSLTGGESGEAFF
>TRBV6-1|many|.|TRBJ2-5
TGTGCCAGCAGTGAGGCTAGACGGACCTTAAGACCGGGCCAGTACTTC
CASSEARRTLRPGQYF
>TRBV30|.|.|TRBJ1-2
TGTGCCTGGAGTCACGGACGGCGCGACACCTTC
CAWSHGRRDTF
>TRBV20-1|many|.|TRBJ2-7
TGCAGTGCGGATACTCAATTCTCCTACGAGCAGTACTTC
CSADTQFSYEQYF
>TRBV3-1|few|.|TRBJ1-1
TGTGCCAGCAGCCCCCGGGGGCGGGGGGGGAACACTGAAGCTTTCTTT
CASSPRGRGGNTEAFF
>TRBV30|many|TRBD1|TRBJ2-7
TGTGCCTGGAGATCCGGGACAGGGTACTACGAGCAGTACTTC
CAWRSGTGYYEQYF
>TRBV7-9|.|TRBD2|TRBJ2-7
TGTGCCAGCAGCCCCCCGACACTAGCGGGGGGGGAGCAGTACTTC
CASSPPTLAGGEQYF
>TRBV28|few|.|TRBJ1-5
TGTGCCAGCATTGGACATATCAATCAGCCCCAGCATTTT
CASIGHINQPQHF
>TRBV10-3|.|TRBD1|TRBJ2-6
TGTGCCATCAGTCGACAGGGAGCGGCCTCTGGGGCCAACGTCCTGACTTTC
CAISRQGAASGANVLTF
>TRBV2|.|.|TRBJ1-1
TGTGCCAGCAGGAATTCCTGGGACTCTGAAGCTTTCTTT
CASRNSWDSEAFF
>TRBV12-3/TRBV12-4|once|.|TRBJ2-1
TGTGCCAGCAGACCCCAACCCGGGACATACTCCTTGGATGAGCAGTTCTTC
CASRPQPGTYSLDEQFF
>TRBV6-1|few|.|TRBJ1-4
TGTGCCAGCAGGCGAGGGGGAGGTGAGGAAAAACTGTTTTTT
CASRRGGGEEKLFF
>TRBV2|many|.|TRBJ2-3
TGTGCCAGCAGTGAAGACACAGATACGCAGTATTTT
CASSEDTDTQYF
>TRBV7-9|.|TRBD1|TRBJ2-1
TGTGCCAGCAGCCCGACGAGGGACAGGGCCTACAATGAGCAGTTCTTC
CASSPTRDRAYNEQFF
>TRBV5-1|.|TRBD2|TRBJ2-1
TGCGCCAGCAGCTCCGGACTAGCAAATGAGCAGTTCTTC
CASSSGLANEQFF
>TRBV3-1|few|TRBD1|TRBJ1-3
TGTGCCAGCAGCCAAGTAACAGGGGAGAACACCATATATTTT
CASSQVTGENTIYF
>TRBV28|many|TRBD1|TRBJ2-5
TGTGCCAGCACTTTACAGGGGGGACATCTCCAAGAGACCCAGTACTTC
CASTLQGGHLQETQYF
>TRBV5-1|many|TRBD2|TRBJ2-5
TGTGCCAGCAGGACTAGCGGACAAGAGACCCAGTACTTC
CASRTSGQETQYF
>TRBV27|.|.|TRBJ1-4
TGTGCCAGCAGGAAAGGGGGGGGGCTAAGGAGTGAAAAACTGTTTTTT
CASRKGGGLRSEKLFF
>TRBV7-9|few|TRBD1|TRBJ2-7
TGTGCCAGCAGCTGGACAGGGAGTGGGTACGAGCAGTACTTC
CASSWTGSGYEQYF
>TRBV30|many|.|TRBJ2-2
TGTGCCTGGACTCAAGCTTGGGCTGGGGAGCTGTTTTTT
CAWTQAWAGELFF
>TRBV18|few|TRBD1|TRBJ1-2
TGTGCCAGCTCACCAACCGACAGGGGAGCTGGCTACACCTTC
CASSPTDRGAGYTF
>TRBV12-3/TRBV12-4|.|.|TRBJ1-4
TGTGCCAGCAGTTTTAGGGGCAGTGAAAAACTGTTTTTT
CASSFRGSEKLFF
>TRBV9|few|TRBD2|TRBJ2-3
TGTGCCAGCAGCGTAGCAGGCGGGGGGGCGACGGCAGATACGCAGTATTTT
CASSVAGGGATADTQYF
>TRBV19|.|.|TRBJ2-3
TGTGCCAGTAGTATAGGGGTGGGGAGTGATACGCAGTATTTT
CASSIGVGSDTQYF
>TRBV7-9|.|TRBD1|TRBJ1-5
TGTGCCAGCAGCTTAGTAGGAGGGACAGATAATCAGCCCCAGCATTTT
CASSLVGGTDNQPQHF
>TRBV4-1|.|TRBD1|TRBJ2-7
TGCGCAACAGGGACAGGGGGGGACGAGCAGTACTTC
CATGTGGDEQYF
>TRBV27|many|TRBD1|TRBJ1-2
TGTGCCAGCTCAATGACAGGGGGAGGTTCCGGTGGCTACACCTTC
CASSMTGGGSGGYTF
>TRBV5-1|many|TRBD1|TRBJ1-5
TGCGCCAGCAGCTTGGGAGACAGGGAGGGCAATCAGCCCCAGCATTTT
CASSLGDREGNQPQHF
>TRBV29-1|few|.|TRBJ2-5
TGCAGCACGGCAGGGGCAGGGCAAGAGACCCAGTACTTC
CSTAGAGQETQYF